Listed below are T cell receptor beta chains from one sample, sequenced in a study of tumor and adjacent non-tumor tissue in lung cancer. Using its own MiXCR run on the multiplex PCR reads, TCRdb lists one record per CDR3 protein. The profile shows fewer than 120,000 distinct CDR3 sequences, approximately 87% of them singletons. The sequencing sample was made of lung tumor tissue. These receptors all come from a man between 70 and 80 years old with non-small cell lung cancer. Each CDR3 is given with its conserved first and last residue. Each record gives: clone size, D gene, V gene, J gene, CDR3 DNA, CDR3 protein. A D gene is named only where the DNA matches it firmly. Size tells how often a clone was seen (once, few, many) or the class of an expanded clone, and some rows leave it out.

clone_size: NA
d_call: NA
v_call: TRBV5-5
j_call: TRBJ2-2
cdr3_nt: TGTGCCAGCAGGAGGGACACCCAGAACACCGGGGAACTGTTTTTT
cdr3_aa: CASRRDTQNTGELFF

clone_size: NA
d_call: NA
v_call: TRBV10-2
j_call: TRBJ2-3
cdr3_nt: TGCGCCAGCAGTGATTGGGAGCGCACAGATAAGCAGTATTTT
cdr3_aa: CASSDWERTDKQYF

clone_size: many
d_call: TRBD1
v_call: TRBV10-3
j_call: TRBJ1-4
cdr3_nt: TGTGCCATCAGTGATAAGGAGACAGGGGGAGAAAAACTGTTTTTT
cdr3_aa: CAISDKETGGEKLFF

clone_size: NA
d_call: TRBD2
v_call: TRBV4-3
j_call: TRBJ2-5
cdr3_nt: TGCGGCAGCAGTAAAGAAGCGGGACGAGAGACCCAGTACTTC
cdr3_aa: CGSSKEAGRETQYF

clone_size: NA
d_call: NA
v_call: TRBV6-5
j_call: TRBJ1-1
cdr3_nt: TGTGCCAGCACTTACACTAGGACCGGGGCAGGCGAAGCTTTCTTT
cdr3_aa: CASTYTRTGAGEAFF

clone_size: few
d_call: TRBD1
v_call: TRBV11-2
j_call: TRBJ2-7
cdr3_nt: TGTGCCAGCAGCTTAACAGGGGGCGCCTCCTACGAGCAGTACTTC
cdr3_aa: CASSLTGGASYEQYF

clone_size: NA
d_call: NA
v_call: TRBV28
j_call: TRBJ2-5
cdr3_nt: TGTGCCAGCAGCAGAACCGGGTCCCCCGATCAAGAGACCCAGTGCTTC
cdr3_aa: CASSRTGSPDQETQCF

clone_size: NA
d_call: NA
v_call: TRBV4-1
j_call: TRBJ1-6
cdr3_nt: TGCGCCAGCAGCCGAGAGACCAAATCCTCCTATAATTCACCCCTCCACTTT
cdr3_aa: CASSRETKSSYNSPLHF

clone_size: NA
d_call: TRBD2
v_call: TRBV4-1
j_call: TRBJ2-1
cdr3_nt: TGCCCCAGCAGCCAAGAAGCGGCTAGCGGTAGGGCAAATGAGCAGTTCTTC
cdr3_aa: CPSSQEAASGRANEQFF

clone_size: NA
d_call: TRBD2
v_call: TRBV10-1
j_call: TRBJ2-1
cdr3_nt: TGCGCCAGCAGGAATATAGCGGGGGGGCCGAACAATGGGAAGTTCTTC
cdr3_aa: CASRNIAGGPNNGKFF

clone_size: NA
d_call: NA
v_call: TRBV12-5
j_call: TRBJ2-2
cdr3_nt: TGTGTCAGTGGCTCCGGGGTCGGGGAGCTGTTTTTT
cdr3_aa: CVSGSGVGELFF

clone_size: NA
d_call: NA
v_call: TRBV29-1
j_call: TRBJ2-3
cdr3_nt: TGCAGCATCGACAGGCCGCAGGGCAAAGAAACGCAGTATTTT
cdr3_aa: CSIDRPQGKETQYF

clone_size: NA
d_call: NA
v_call: TRBV6-5
j_call: TRBJ1-2
cdr3_nt: TGTGCCAGCAGACCTCCAACCGGGGGGCGAGGTTTTTATGGCTACACCTTC
cdr3_aa: CASRPPTGGRGFYGYTF

clone_size: NA
d_call: NA
v_call: TRBV11-2
j_call: TRBJ2-1
cdr3_nt: TGTGCCAGCAGCCCCCGGGTTACCCTTAACAATGAGCGGTTCTTC
cdr3_aa: CASSPRVTLNNERFF

clone_size: many
d_call: NA
v_call: TRBV20-1
j_call: TRBJ1-5
cdr3_nt: TGCAGTGCTAGAGATTTTGGAACGAATCAGCCCCAGCATTTT
cdr3_aa: CSARDFGTNQPQHF

clone_size: NA
d_call: NA
v_call: TRBV20-1
j_call: TRBJ2-7
cdr3_nt: TGCAGAGCGAGCGGGTCTTACGAGCAGTATTTC
cdr3_aa: CRASGSYEQYF

clone_size: NA
d_call: TRBD2
v_call: TRBV29-1
j_call: TRBJ2-5
cdr3_nt: TGCAACGTGGGGGGGATTTTCGGGGAGACTCAGTACTTC
cdr3_aa: CNVGGIFGETQYF

clone_size: NA
d_call: NA
v_call: TRBV6-1
j_call: TRBJ1-3
cdr3_nt: TGTGCCAGAGGCTCCAGGATAACGTCTGGGAACACCATATATTTT
cdr3_aa: CARGSRITSGNTIYF

clone_size: NA
d_call: NA
v_call: TRBV6-5
j_call: TRBJ2-2
cdr3_nt: TGTGCCAGCGGGGGCGGGAAGGGGAACGGGGAGCTGTTTTTT
cdr3_aa: CASGGGKGNGELFF

clone_size: NA
d_call: NA
v_call: TRBV28
j_call: TRBJ2-1
cdr3_nt: TGTACCTGCAGTCCGACGGGCGGAAACAGGGCATTTATCTACAATGAGCAGTTCTTC
cdr3_aa: CTCSPTGGNRAFIYNEQFF

clone_size: NA
d_call: NA
v_call: TRBV6-2/TRBV6-3
j_call: TRBJ2-2
cdr3_nt: TGTGGCAGCAGGGGGACGGGAGTTGTTTCCGGGGAGTTGTTTTTT
cdr3_aa: CGSRGTGVVSGELFF

clone_size: NA
d_call: NA
v_call: TRBV29-1
j_call: TRBJ2-3
cdr3_nt: TGCAACGCCGCCGGGATTAGCGGCACAGATACGCAGTATTTT
cdr3_aa: CNAAGISGTDTQYF

clone_size: NA
d_call: TRBD2
v_call: TRBV19
j_call: TRBJ2-1
cdr3_nt: TGTGCCAGTAGTATCCTGGCGGAGCGGGATTTAACCTACAATGAGCAGTTCTTC
cdr3_aa: CASSILAERDLTYNEQFF

clone_size: NA
d_call: NA
v_call: TRBV28
j_call: TRBJ1-1
cdr3_nt: TGTGCCACCATCCATTTACTCAGGGGACTCAACACTGAAGCCTTCTTT
cdr3_aa: CATIHLLRGLNTEAFF

clone_size: NA
d_call: NA
v_call: TRBV12-3/TRBV12-4
j_call: TRBJ1-6
cdr3_nt: TGTGCCAGTATCTCCGGGATAGGGGGCTATAATTCACCCCTCCACTTT
cdr3_aa: CASISGIGGYNSPLHF

clone_size: NA
d_call: NA
v_call: TRBV10-3
j_call: TRBJ2-1
cdr3_nt: TGTGCCATCAACCAAAAGGGGAGGTCCTACAATGAGCAGTTCTTC
cdr3_aa: CAINQKGRSYNEQFF

clone_size: NA
d_call: NA
v_call: TRBV6-6
j_call: TRBJ2-1
cdr3_nt: TGTGCCAGCGTTACCTATGAGCAGTTCTTT
cdr3_aa: CASVTYEQFF

clone_size: NA
d_call: TRBD2
v_call: TRBV11-2
j_call: TRBJ2-1
cdr3_nt: TGTGCCAGCAGCTTGGGTCGGGGGGGCTATATTGAACAGTTCTTC
cdr3_aa: CASSLGRGGYIEQFF

clone_size: NA
d_call: NA
v_call: TRBV11-2
j_call: TRBJ2-7
cdr3_nt: TGTGCCAGCAGCCTCGGGACATGGCCCTCCTACGAGCAGTATTTC
cdr3_aa: CASSLGTWPSYEQYF

clone_size: NA
d_call: TRBD2
v_call: TRBV11-3
j_call: TRBJ2-1
cdr3_nt: TGTGCCAACGGCCTCCTAGGGACTAGCGGGGGCTACAAAGAGCAGTTATTC
cdr3_aa: CANGLLGTSGGYKEQLF

clone_size: NA
d_call: TRBD1
v_call: TRBV4-1
j_call: TRBJ2-2
cdr3_nt: TGCGCCAGTATCCAGTGGACAGGGCGCACTGGGGAGCTGTTTTTT
cdr3_aa: CASIQWTGRTGELFF

clone_size: once
d_call: NA
v_call: TRBV11-2
j_call: TRBJ2-1
cdr3_nt: TGTGCCAGCAGCTCGACTAGGGCTCTGTTCTTC
cdr3_aa: CASSSTRALFF

clone_size: medium-sized
d_call: NA
v_call: TRBV12-3/TRBV12-4
j_call: TRBJ2-2
cdr3_nt: TGTGCCAGCAGTTACCGACCGAACACCGGGGAGCTGTTTTTT
cdr3_aa: CASSYRPNTGELFF

clone_size: NA
d_call: NA
v_call: TRBV12-3/TRBV12-4
j_call: TRBJ2-7
cdr3_nt: TGTGCCAGCAGGCTTGGTAGCGGAGACTTCGGGGGCGAGCACTACTTC
cdr3_aa: CASRLGSGDFGGEHYF

clone_size: NA
d_call: NA
v_call: TRBV12-3/TRBV12-4
j_call: TRBJ2-7
cdr3_nt: TGTGCCAGCAGTCCGGGACTGAACTCCTACGAGAAGTATTTC
cdr3_aa: CASSPGLNSYEKYF

clone_size: NA
d_call: NA
v_call: TRBV29-1
j_call: TRBJ1-2
cdr3_nt: TGTAGCGTCTATCAACGAGTCCGGGGCGATGGCTACATCTTC
cdr3_aa: CSVYQRVRGDGYIF

clone_size: NA
d_call: NA
v_call: TRBV10-1
j_call: TRBJ1-2
cdr3_nt: TGCGCCGACAGTGAGTCGACAGGTCAACCCTATGGCTACACCTTC
cdr3_aa: CADSESTGQPYGYTF

clone_size: few
d_call: NA
v_call: TRBV9
j_call: TRBJ2-1
cdr3_nt: TGTGCCAGCAGCGTAGTCTACAATGAGCAGTTCTTC
cdr3_aa: CASSVVYNEQFF

clone_size: NA
d_call: NA
v_call: TRBV28
j_call: TRBJ1-6
cdr3_nt: TGTGCCAGCACGGAGTACAATTCACCCTCCCACTTC
cdr3_aa: CASTEYNSPSHF

clone_size: NA
d_call: TRBD2
v_call: TRBV11-2
j_call: TRBJ2-3
cdr3_nt: TGTGCCAGCAGCCCTATACTAGCGGGGGGGCATCGAGATACACAGTTTTTT
cdr3_aa: CASSPILAGGHRDTQFF

clone_size: NA
d_call: NA
v_call: TRBV10-3
j_call: TRBJ2-1
cdr3_nt: TGTGGCATCAGCGAAAGGGGTGTCTCCTACAATGAGCAGTTCTTC
cdr3_aa: CGISERGVSYNEQFF

clone_size: NA
d_call: TRBD1
v_call: TRBV20-1
j_call: TRBJ1-1
cdr3_nt: TGCAGTGCTAGTTCCGACGGGGACAGGGGGCGCCTAGCTTTCTTT
cdr3_aa: CSASSDGDRGRLAFF

clone_size: NA
d_call: TRBD1
v_call: TRBV11-3
j_call: TRBJ1-1
cdr3_nt: TGTGCCAGCAGCTTCCGGGACAGAGCCCTGAATACTGAAGCATTCTTT
cdr3_aa: CASSFRDRALNTEAFF

clone_size: NA
d_call: NA
v_call: TRBV12-5
j_call: TRBJ1-5
cdr3_nt: TGTCCTAGTGGTCTACGTCCACAAGATAGTAATCAGCCCCAGCATTTT
cdr3_aa: CPSGLRPQDSNQPQHF

clone_size: NA
d_call: TRBD1
v_call: TRBV12-3/TRBV12-4
j_call: TRBJ1-6
cdr3_nt: TGTGCTAGCAGTTTAGGGGGACAGGGGGTTTCACTCCTCCACTTT
cdr3_aa: CASSLGGQGVSLLHF

clone_size: NA
d_call: TRBD2
v_call: TRBV9
j_call: TRBJ2-1
cdr3_nt: TGTGCCAGCAGCGTAGGGGGGACTAGCGGATACAATGAGCAGTTCTTC
cdr3_aa: CASSVGGTSGYNEQFF

clone_size: NA
d_call: NA
v_call: TRBV5-5
j_call: TRBJ2-1
cdr3_nt: TGTGCCAGCAGCTTGGCCTTCGGGGCCAGCACCTACCATGAGCAGTTCTTC
cdr3_aa: CASSLAFGASTYHEQFF